This T cell receptor beta chain was found in a study of regulatory dendritic cells for organ transplantation. Study observations and caveats: Memory T cells were less diverse than naive, with memory CD8+ most oligoclonal. The most alloreactive TCR clonotypes were found in resting memory CD8+ cells.

This CDR3 contains 15 residues. CDR1 and CDR2 from the germline V gene are SGHTA and FQGNSA. The V segment lost 1 base and the J segment 2 bases; nucleotides outside the gene matches: 2. Naive CD45RA+ and memory CD45RO+ CD4+ or CD8+ T cells were FACS-sorted. Turning to this clone: Its antigen is not identified.

The assay was immunoSEQ multiplex PCR, and TCRdb's table has in-frame clones only and misses some. This table has 35,000 to 40,000 clones, about nine tenths appearing once. The chain recombines TRBV7-2 with TRBJ2-5; TRBD2 matches 9 bases. Sequenced: naive CD8+ T cells from blood. The sample's subset: CD45RA+ naive T cells. The source is a human donor in good health. CDR3 residues: CASSLDSGGQETQYF. The CDR3 bases are TGTGCCAGCAGCTTAGATAGCGGGGGACAAGAGACCCAGTACTTC.